The 9 T cell receptor beta chains below all came from one sample that was sequenced in a study of CD8 T cells in Susac syndrome. cDNA came from approximately 0.5 to 1 ug RNA primed by random hexamers. A single record per CDR3 protein comes from TCRdb applying MiXCR to the immunoSEQ multiplex PCR reads. The sample includes around 170,000 distinct CDR3 sequences, 95% to 97% of them seen just once. Sequenced material: CD4+ T cells from PBMCs. The source is a human donor with Susac syndrome.

The genes are TRBV2 and TRBJ2-2; D unclear. V gave up 3 bases and J gave up 6 bases, with 2 bases separating them. The CDR3 totals 11 residues. The germline V gene encodes CDR1 SNHLY and CDR2 FYNNEI. CDR3 sequence: CASSDPGELFF. As DNA, the CDR3 is TGTGCCAGCAGTGATCCCGGGGAGCTGTTTTTT.

The V call is TRBV5-4, the J call TRBJ2-5; D not resolved. Trimming stripped 4 bases from V and 3 bases from J, with 16 bases between. From germline, CDR1 is SGHNT and CDR2 YYREEE (reference sequence). CDR3 length: 15 amino acids. CDR3 nucleotide sequence: TGTGCCAGCAGCGTCGTACACCTGGCCGAAGAGACCCAGTACTTC. This translates into CASSVVHLAEETQYF. The entire variable domain, with the rest obtained from reference TRBV5-4 and TRBJ2-5, is as follows: ETGVTQSPTHLIKTRGQQVTLRCSSQSGHNTVSWYQQALGQGPQFIFQYYREEENGRGNFPPRFSGLQFPNYSSELNVNALELDDSALYLCASSVVHLAEETQYFGPGTRLLVL.

This sequence joins TRBV20-1 and TRBJ2-5; TRBD2 agrees at 12 bases. J was trimmed by 1 base and V by 3 bases; bases with no gene match: 6. The length of the CDR3 is 16 residues. CDR1 DFQATT and CDR2 SNEGSKA come from the germline V gene (reference sequence). CDR3 bases: TGCAGTGCTAGCCCTCTACTAGCGGGGGGCCAAGAGACCCAGTACTTC. Protein: CSASPLLAGGQETQYF.

V is TRBV14 and J is TRBJ2-1; D remains ambiguous. The CDR3 contains 11 residues. Germline CDR1 SGHDN, CDR2 FVKESK. Trimming stripped 1 base from V and 9 bases from J, with 4 bases between. CDR3 region: CASSQASEQFF. CDR3 DNA: TGTGCCAGCAGCCAAGCCTCTGAGCAGTTCTTC.

The chain links TRBV7-9 to TRBJ2-6; D is possibly TRBD1 (5 bases). The ends were cut back, 0 bases at V and 0 bases at J, with 15 bases in the middle. Germline assignment: CDR1 SEHNR and CDR2 FQNEAQ (reference sequence). The CDR3 spans 19 residues. CDR3 region: CASSLANSVGASGANVLTF. The CDR3 region has the DNA TGTGCCAGCAGCTTAGCGAATTCAGTTGGGGCCTCTGGGGCCAACGTCCTGACTTTC.

The CDR3 region has the DNA TGTGCCAGCAGTTACCTGGGGATAACCTACAATGAGCAGTTCTTC. It is translated as CASSYLGITYNEQFF. The rearrangement links TRBV6-5 to TRBJ2-1; D not resolved. Deletions cut 2 bases from V and 2 bases from J, with 10 bases between. Germline lookup yields CDR1 MNHEY and CDR2 SVGAGI. The CDR3 contains 15 residues.

The chain is built from TRBV7-9 and TRBJ2-7; weak D call: TRBD1 (5 bases). The CDR3 spans 13 residues. Germline CDR1 is SEHNR and CDR2 is FQNEAQ (reference sequence). The V end was cut by 4 bases, the J end by 5 bases, with 12 bases between. The CDR3 DNA sequence: TGTGCCAGCAGCTCCCCAGGGATCAACGAGCAGTACGTC. Its protein product is CASSSPGINEQYV.

This chain links TRBV20-1 with TRBJ2-7; 11 bases map to TRBD1. CDR1 is DFQATT, CDR2 SNEGSKA, per germline (reference sequence). After removal of 2 bases from V and 3 bases from J, the junction contained 3 bases not matched to a gene. The CDR3 is made up of 14 amino acids. The CDR3 DNA follows: TGCAGTGCTAGATCCGGGACAGGGGGCTACGAGCAGTACTTC. It yields the protein CSARSGTGGYEQYF.

The chain carries TRBV6-2 or TRBV6-3 and TRBJ2-7; 8 bases line up with TRBD1. The CDR3 spans 18 residues. The germline gives CDR1 MNHEY, CDR2 SVGEGT. The J segment lost 4 bases and the V segment lost 2 bases, leaving 16 bases of the junction unmatched. CDR3 sequence: CASSYGVLRNRGNYEQYV. The CDR3 nucleotides read TGTGCCAGCAGTTACGGAGTTCTAAGGAACAGGGGGAATTACGAGCAGTACGTC.